This T cell receptor (beta chain) was documented in a study of T cells in Graves' hyperthyroidism and ophthalmopathy (dated by TCRdb to between 2018 and 2021). About the full investigation: Peripheral blood samples were taken at the time of initial diagnosis, prior to any treatment. To identify TCR V-J signatures that set the groups apart, the researchers used a discovery cohort of 90 to 100 patients, made up of approximately 43 with Graves' ophthalmopathy and 57 with stable Graves' hyperthyroidism. Prospective prediction of ophthalmopathy was tested in an independent validation cohort of fewer than 20 hyperthyroidism patients and 17 patients who later progressed to ophthalmopathy. The 90 to 100 discovery patients were randomly split 7:3 into training and test sets. The study also compared thyroid tissue and blood T-cell repertoires from about 6 Graves' hyperthyroidism patients. After sampling, hyperthyroidism patients received methimazole starting at 30 mg daily, and ophthalmopathy patients received high-dose intravenous methylprednisolone. TCR Vbeta CDR3 sequencing of 120 to 150 peripheral blood samples (under 45 ophthalmopathy, approximately 80 hyperthyroidism and around 17 progressor patients) is reported in the paper.

The TCR beta CDR3 regions were amplified from RNA transcripts. A first-round RT-PCR of the TCR CDR3 used the HTBI primer set with the Qiagen OneStep RT-PCR kit. Libraries were constructed in a second round of multiplex PCR, after which size selection and purification were performed. Paired-end sequencing of the libraries was performed with 100 bp reads on an Illumina HiSeq2000. As for the authors' bioinformatics: SOAPnuke was used to process the raw data, throwing out any read that contained adapters or uncalled bases, had a mean Phred below 15, or lacked an exact constant-primer or identifier match. COPE v1.2.5 was used to merge the high-quality paired reads, and each unique nucleotide sequence was defined as a clonotype. MiTCR v1.1 was used to align the clonotypes against IMGT TRBV, TRBD and TRBJ reference segments. The analysis included only V-J combinations with a frequency above 0.0001, which together covered 98% to 99.2% of the repertoires. A TCS score was defined as the ratio between F50 (clonal expansion) and ExV (chaos), using BLOSUM62-based TCRdist between CDR3 peptides within each V-J. Welch's t-statistics and random forest reduced some 510 V-J features to around 14, which were used in a naive Bayes classifier (R e1071). TCRdb applied fastp at Q25 and MiXCR to the public reads, then kept only in-frame beta chains. Each CDR3 protein gets just one entry, which takes the most common genes and DNA from the rows behind it. Here the V and J calls rest on TCRdb's processing, not on the authors' analysis. This sample gives around 400,000 distinct CDR3 sequences in total; roughly 25% of them show up just once. The top ten constitute about 73% of the sample.

V has 4 bases trimmed and J has 5 bases trimmed; junction bases matching no gene number 10. The CDR1 and CDR2 encoded by the germline V gene are MDHEN and SYDVKM. Including the terminal cysteine and phenylalanine, the CDR3 comprises 16 residues. Only the CDR3 DNA is retained, 48 bases long and in frame from the first base. Study-wide conclusions, independent of this receptor: Sample size was not statistically predetermined, and investigators were not blinded to group allocation. In validation, progression to ophthalmopathy was predicted by the model with nearly 71% sensitivity and 72% to 85% specificity, a median of about 6.8 months before onset. Most expanded thyroid clonotypes (frequency above 0.001) were also detected in blood, a finding suggesting that blood repertoires may reflect thyroid immune responses. Ophthalmopathy was separated from stable hyperthyroidism by a 13 V-J signature model, with roughly 88% sensitivity and around 81% specificity obtained in cross-validation and 80%/75% obtained in testing.

Points on this clonotype: No cognate antigen has been identified for it. No much larger clone is present one base from it, and per-base qualities are unavailable.

Stable Graves' hyperthyroidism was defined as the absence of progression to ophthalmopathy over 18 months of follow-up. Hyperthyroidism patients were newly diagnosed, with disease duration under 2 months, and aged 18 to 65 years. The study excluded patients with uncontrolled infections, other autoimmune diseases, pregnancy or lactation. Diagnoses relied on clinical symptoms, serum thyroxine and TRAb, thyroid ultrasound and orbital computed tomography. PBMCs were isolated from 10 ml of fresh peripheral blood by Ficoll-Paque density gradient centrifugation. Total RNA was extracted with Trizol reagent, and quality was checked on an Agilent 2100 Bioanalyzer.

This receptor was identified in a man in his fifties with Graves' hyperthyroidism. The rearranged segments are TRBV28 and TRBJ2-5, with TRBD2 identical over 10 junction bases. Material for sequencing was blood. The DNA reads as follows: TGTGCCAGCAGTTCGATGCTAGCGGGAGTGGGGGAGACCCAGTACTTC. Its product reads: CASSSMLAGVGETQYF.